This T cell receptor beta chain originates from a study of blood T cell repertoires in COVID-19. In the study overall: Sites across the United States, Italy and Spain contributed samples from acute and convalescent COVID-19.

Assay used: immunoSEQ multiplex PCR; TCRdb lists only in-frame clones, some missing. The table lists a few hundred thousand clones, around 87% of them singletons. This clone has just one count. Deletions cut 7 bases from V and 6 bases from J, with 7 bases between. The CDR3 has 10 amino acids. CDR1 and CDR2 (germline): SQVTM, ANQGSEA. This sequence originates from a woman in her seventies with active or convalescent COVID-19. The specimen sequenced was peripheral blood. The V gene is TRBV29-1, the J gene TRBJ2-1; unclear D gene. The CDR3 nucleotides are TGCAGCGGCGAGTCCAATGAGCAGTTCTTC. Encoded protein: CSGESNEQFF.